This TCR beta chain was sequenced in a study of T cell clonotyping in hematopoietic cell transplantation. As concerns this clone: Its antigen remains unknown.

Trimming at V came to 1 base and at J to 8 bases, leaving 7 bases not matched to a gene. The CDR3 has 15 amino acids. Germline V CDR1 and CDR2: SGHDT, YYEEEE. Overall study results and limits: Higher Inverse Simpson Index values in graft donor and pretransplant recipient predicted broader posttransplant TCR diversity. Without cell sorting, CD4 versus CD8 contributions remain unresolved. Recipient TCR diversity dropped after transplant; expanded clonotypes rose from day 30 to 180.

Recipients were bled about 28 days pretransplant and at posttransplant days 30, 100, 180. Produced via immunoSEQ multiplex PCR; TCRdb's table is partial and in-frame only. The repertoire has 13,000 or so clones, 65% to 80% of them found once; the top ten carry under 15%. The specimen comprised peripheral blood mononuclear cells, sampled 180 days after allogeneic stem cell transplant. The chain joins TRBV5-6 to TRBJ1-4; 8 bases agree with TRBD1. The sequence was obtained from a male patient aged 55 to 70 who had an allogeneic stem cell transplant from an unrelated donor, so the T cells may come from the graft donor. Some clones in this sample may be carry-over from other donors' samples. The CDR3: CASSLTSRDREKLFF. As DNA, the CDR3 is TGTGCCAGCAGCTTGACGTCCCGGGACAGGGAAAAACTGTTTTTT.